The T cell receptor beta chain described here comes from a study of molecular identifiers for immune sequencing clone quantification. Germline CDR1 is SGHTA and CDR2 is FQGTGA. V lost 3 bases and J lost 4, with 19 bases in between. This CDR3 spans 17 amino acids. Study conclusions and caveats: It was shown that clones above 20 RNA copies held over 97% of effector molecules, but under 1% in naive cells.

TCRdb redid the calling of the PCR reads with MiXCR, one entry per CDR3 protein. Among under 600,000 distinct CDR3 sequences listed, about 21% were seen once. Comments on this clonotype: Its specificity is unknown.

V usage is TRBV7-3 and J usage is TRBJ2-1, with a tentative D call TRBD2 (6 bases). Sequencing was performed on naive CD8+ T cells from blood, with Jurkat cell RNA spiked in. Subset described: FACS-sorted CD8+CD4-CCR7+CD45RA+ naive T cells. The source of this sequence is a human donor in good health. Some libraries in this study had Jurkat cell RNA spiked in. In DNA form, the CDR3 reads TGTGCCAGCAGCTTCGCTACCATCGGGGGAATATACAATGAGCAGTTCTTC. Protein sequence: CASSFATIGGIYNEQFF.